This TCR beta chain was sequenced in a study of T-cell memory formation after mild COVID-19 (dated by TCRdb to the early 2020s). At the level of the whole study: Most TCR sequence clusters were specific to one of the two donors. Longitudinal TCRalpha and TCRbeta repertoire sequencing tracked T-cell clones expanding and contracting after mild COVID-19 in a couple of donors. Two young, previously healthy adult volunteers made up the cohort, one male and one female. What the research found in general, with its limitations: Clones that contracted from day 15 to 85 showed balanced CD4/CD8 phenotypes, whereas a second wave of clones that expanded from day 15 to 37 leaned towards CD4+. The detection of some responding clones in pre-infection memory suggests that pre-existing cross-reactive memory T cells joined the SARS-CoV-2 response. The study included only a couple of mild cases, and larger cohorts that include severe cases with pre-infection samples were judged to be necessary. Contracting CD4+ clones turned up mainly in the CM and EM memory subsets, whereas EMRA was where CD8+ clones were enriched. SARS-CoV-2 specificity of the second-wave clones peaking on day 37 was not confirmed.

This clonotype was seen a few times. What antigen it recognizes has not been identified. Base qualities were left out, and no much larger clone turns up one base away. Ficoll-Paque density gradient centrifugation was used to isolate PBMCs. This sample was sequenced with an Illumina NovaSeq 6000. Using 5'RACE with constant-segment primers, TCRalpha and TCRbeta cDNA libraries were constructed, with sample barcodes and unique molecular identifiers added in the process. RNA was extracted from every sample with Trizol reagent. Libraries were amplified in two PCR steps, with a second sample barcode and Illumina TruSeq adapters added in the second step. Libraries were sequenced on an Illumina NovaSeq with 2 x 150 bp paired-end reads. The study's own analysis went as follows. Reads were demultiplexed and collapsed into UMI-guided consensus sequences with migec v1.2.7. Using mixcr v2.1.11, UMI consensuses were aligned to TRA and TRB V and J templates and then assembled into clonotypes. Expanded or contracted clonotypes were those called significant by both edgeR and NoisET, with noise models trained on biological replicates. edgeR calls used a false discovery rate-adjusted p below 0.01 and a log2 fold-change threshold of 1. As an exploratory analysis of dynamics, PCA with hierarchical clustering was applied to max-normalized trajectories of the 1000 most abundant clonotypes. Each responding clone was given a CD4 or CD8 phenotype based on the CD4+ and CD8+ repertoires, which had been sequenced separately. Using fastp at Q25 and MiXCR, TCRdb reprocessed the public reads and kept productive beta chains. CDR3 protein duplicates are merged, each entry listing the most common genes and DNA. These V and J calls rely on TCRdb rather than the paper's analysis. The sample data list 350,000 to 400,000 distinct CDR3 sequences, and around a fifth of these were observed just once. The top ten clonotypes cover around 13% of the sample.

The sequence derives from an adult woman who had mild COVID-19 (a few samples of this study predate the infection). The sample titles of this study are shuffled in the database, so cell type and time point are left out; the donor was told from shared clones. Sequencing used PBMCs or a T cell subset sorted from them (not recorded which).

The CDR3 reads CASSAGGEDGGYTF. Read as DNA, the sequence is TGTGCCAGCAGCGCTGGGGGCGAGGACGGTGGCTACACCTTC. The rearrangement combines TRBV9 with TRBJ1-2, with TRBD1 as a weak D call on 6 bases. V gives up 3 bases and J gives up 7 bases, and the segment between their germline ends measures 16 bases. The germline V gene gives CDR1 as SGDLS and CDR2 as YYNGEE. The CDR3 runs 14 residues from the cysteine to the phenylalanine. CDR3 DNA only is kept here, 42 bases in frame from base 1.